The clone carrying this TCR beta chain was seen a few times. The sample belongs to a study of OX40 agonist ivuxolimab in advanced cancers. Per the germline V gene, CDR1 is SEHNR and CDR2 is FQNEAQ (reference sequence). The CDR3 spans 15 residues. V was pared by 1 base and J by 5 bases, with 14 bases between. Assay: immunoSEQ multiplex PCR; the TCRdb copy retains only in-frame clones and omits some. The sample records about 62,000 clones, around 93% being singletons. The origin of this receptor is an adult with an advanced solid tumor such as melanoma, head and neck, liver or kidney cancer. This chain uses TRBV7-9 with TRBJ1-2; D not certain. Material: CD4+ or CD8+ T cells sorted from blood, obtained in a trial of the OX40 agonist ivuxolimab. CDR3 nucleotides: TGTGCCAGCAGCTTAGAGGAGGGCCTAACGTATGGCTACACCTTC. It codes for CASSLEEGLTYGYTF.